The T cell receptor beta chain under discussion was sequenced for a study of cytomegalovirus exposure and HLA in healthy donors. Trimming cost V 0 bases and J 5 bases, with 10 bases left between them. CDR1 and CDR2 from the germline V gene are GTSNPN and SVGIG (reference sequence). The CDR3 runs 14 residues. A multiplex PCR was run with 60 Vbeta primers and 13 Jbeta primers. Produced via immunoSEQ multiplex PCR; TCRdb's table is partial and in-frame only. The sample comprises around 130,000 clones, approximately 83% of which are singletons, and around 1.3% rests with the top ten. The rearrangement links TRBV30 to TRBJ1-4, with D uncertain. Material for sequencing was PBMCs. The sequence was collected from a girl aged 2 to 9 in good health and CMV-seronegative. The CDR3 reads CAWSVGGINEKLFF. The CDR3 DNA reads TGTGCCTGGAGTGTAGGCGGAATAAATGAAAAACTGTTTTTT.